This T cell receptor beta chain was retrieved from a study of T cells in tumors after PD-1 blockade. The CDR3 has 13 amino acids. Germline V gene data show CDR1 as LGHDT and CDR2 as YNNKEL (reference sequence). Trimming cost V 5 bases and J 4 bases; bases outside gene matches: 4. Site-matched primary tumor biopsies were taken before and after PD-1 blockade. Study results and limitations: Some novel exhausted tumor clones appeared in pre-treatment blood, suggesting peripheral recruitment.

In regard to this clone: The antigen remains undetermined.

Produced via immunoSEQ multiplex PCR; TCRdb's table is partial and in-frame only. Of some 9,600 clones detected, 67% appear once; the ten largest clones hold less than 15%. The chain carries TRBV3-1 (or the pseudogene TRBV3-2) and TRBJ1-2; 7 bases match TRBD1. The sequence was obtained from a human donor with basal cell carcinoma. The sample consisted of tumor tissue, taken after anti-PD-1 treatment. Here the CDR3 DNA reads TGTGCCAGCAGCACTGGGACAGCCTATGGCTACACCTTC. It encodes CASSTGTAYGYTF.